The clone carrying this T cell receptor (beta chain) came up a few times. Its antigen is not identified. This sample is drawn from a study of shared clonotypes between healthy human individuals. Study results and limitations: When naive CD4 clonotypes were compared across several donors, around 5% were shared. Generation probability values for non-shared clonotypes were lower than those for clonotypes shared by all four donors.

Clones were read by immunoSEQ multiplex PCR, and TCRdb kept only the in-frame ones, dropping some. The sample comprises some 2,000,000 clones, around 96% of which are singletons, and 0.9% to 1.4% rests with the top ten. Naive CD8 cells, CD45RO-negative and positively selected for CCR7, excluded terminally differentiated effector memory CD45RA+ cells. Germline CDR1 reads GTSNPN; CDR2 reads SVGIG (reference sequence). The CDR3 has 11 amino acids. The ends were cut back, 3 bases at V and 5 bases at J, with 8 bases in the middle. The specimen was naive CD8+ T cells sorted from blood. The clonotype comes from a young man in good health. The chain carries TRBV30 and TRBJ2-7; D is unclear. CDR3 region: CAWRRVNEQYF. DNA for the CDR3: TGTGCCTGGAGAAGAGTGAACGAGCAGTACTTC.